Described below is a single T cell receptor (beta chain) sequence and its context. V was cut by 3 bases and J by 0 bases, with 18 bases left in between. Per germline, CDR1 MGHRA and CDR2 YSYEKL. The CDR3 has 17 amino acids. The data were obtained in a study of T-cell memory formation after mild COVID-19. Using its own MiXCR run on the 5' RACE reads, TCRdb lists one record per CDR3 protein. This sample has some 300,000 distinct CDR3 sequences, with 20% to 25% found just once. Sequencing input: PBMCs or a T cell subset sorted from them (not recorded which). The receptor comes from a man aged 18-30 years who had mild COVID-19 (a few samples of this study predate the infection). Cell type and time point are not known. The rearrangement uses TRBV4-1 and TRBJ2-7; TRBD1 is a possible D gene (5 bases). The CDR3 region is CASSHLQTDSRSYEQYV. DNA for the CDR3: TGCGCCAGCAGCCACCTCCAGACCGACAGCCGCTCCTACGAGCAGTACGTC.